These T cell receptor beta chains were read from a single sample in a study of blood T cell repertoires in COVID-19. The repertoire was sequenced with immunoSEQ multiplex PCR; TCRdb's copy has only in-frame clones and lacks some. The sample includes about 240,000 clones, about 83% of them seen just once. Sequenced sample: PBMCs or T cells enriched from blood (not recorded which). Every receptor here comes from a woman aged 40 to 55 who had been exposed to COVID-19. Each CDR3 is given with its conserved first and last residue. D genes are given only for firm matches. Clone size, where shown, is once, few, many, or a class for clones that have expanded.

>NA|TRBJ1-1|NA|TRBV7-2
TGTGCCAGCAGCTTAGGGACTACGAACACTGAAGCTTTCTTT
CASSLGTTNTEAFF
>TRBD2|TRBJ2-5|few|TRBV9
TGTGCCAGCAGCGACGGGGGGGCGGAGACCCAGTACTTC
CASSDGGAETQYF
>TRBD2|TRBJ2-3|NA|TRBV27
TGTGCCACCGGGATTATAGCGGGGGGGGTGGATACGCAGTATTTT
CATGIIAGGVDTQYF
>TRBD1|TRBJ1-1|NA|TRBV3-1/TRBV3-2
TGTGCCATTGGGACAGGGGGACGGGGCGCTTTCTTT
CAIGTGGRGAFF
>TRBD2|TRBJ2-1|NA|TRBV5-1
TGCGCCAGCAGCCTAGCGGGGGACAATGAGCAGTTCTTC
CASSLAGDNEQFF
>NA|TRBJ1-5|NA|TRBV19
TGTGCCAGTAGTAAGGACATTAGCAATCAGCCCCAGCATTTT
CASSKDISNQPQHF
>TRBD1|TRBJ1-2|NA|TRBV7-8
TGTGCCAGCAGCCCATCCGGGACAGTTAACTATGGCTACACCTTC
CASSPSGTVNYGYTF
>NA|TRBJ1-2|NA|TRBV27
TGTGCCAGCACTCCAAGTACAGGAAACTATGGCTACACCTTC
CASTPSTGNYGYTF
>NA|TRBJ1-5|NA|TRBV27
TGTGCCAGCAGTTTACAGGGATCCAATCAGCCCCAGCATTTT
CASSLQGSNQPQHF
>TRBD2|TRBJ2-7|NA|TRBV14
TGTGCCAGCAGCCAATTAGCTAGCGGGTCTCTGTACTTC
CASSQLASGSLYF
>NA|TRBJ2-2|few|TRBV5-1
TGCGCCAGCAGCTTGGCAGGGGATACCGGGGAGCTGTTTTTT
CASSLAGDTGELFF
>TRBD1|TRBJ1-1|NA|TRBV19
TGTGCCAGTAGCTTTGACAGGGGGTCCACTGAAGCTTTCTTT
CASSFDRGSTEAFF
>TRBD2|TRBJ2-1|NA|TRBV7-3
TGTGCCAGCAGCTTGATGAGCGGGGGGGCCAGTGAGCAGTTCTTC
CASSLMSGGASEQFF
>NA|TRBJ2-1|NA|TRBV7-8
TGTGCCAGCAGCTTAAGGCGGGACAGCTCCTACAATGAGCAGTTCTTC
CASSLRRDSSYNEQFF
>TRBD1|TRBJ1-2|few|TRBV19
TGTGCCACCGTAGGACAGGGCCTGGGAGGAATTAATCTAAACTATGGCTACACCTTC
CATVGQGLGGINLNYGYTF
>NA|TRBJ2-1|NA|TRBV11-2
TGTGCCAGCAGCCCGCCCCCAGGGCATGAGCAGTTCTTC
CASSPPPGHEQFF
>NA|TRBJ1-2|NA|TRBV6-5
TGTGCCAGCAAACAGGGTCCCCGCGGTATGGGGGGCTACACCTTC
CASKQGPRGMGGYTF
>NA|TRBJ1-2|NA|TRBV6-4
TGTGCCAGCAGTCACAGTAACTATGGCTACACCTTC
CASSHSNYGYTF
>TRBD2|TRBJ2-3|NA|TRBV4-3
TGCGCCAGCAGCCAAGCCCATGCGGGGGGCGGGGATACGCAGTATTTT
CASSQAHAGGGDTQYF
>TRBD1|TRBJ2-5|NA|TRBV27
TGTGCCAGCAGTTTAGGCAGGGGGCAAGAGACCCAGTACTTC
CASSLGRGQETQYF
>NA|TRBJ1-1|NA|TRBV6-5
TGTGCCAGCAGGCCCCGGGATCTCACTGAAGCTTTCTTT
CASRPRDLTEAFF
>NA|TRBJ2-5|once|TRBV7-3
TGTGCCAGCAGCGTAGCAATCCAAGAGACCCAGTACTTC
CASSVAIQETQYF
>NA|TRBJ2-2|NA|TRBV29-1
TGCAGCGTTGTGGACTCCGGAGGCACCGGGGAGCTGTTTTTT
CSVVDSGGTGELFF
>NA|TRBJ1-1|NA|TRBV18
TGTGCCAGCTCACCTTTTGGGCGGGACACTGAAGCTTTCTTT
CASSPFGRDTEAFF
>TRBD1|TRBJ1-1|NA|TRBV6-5
TGTGCCAGCAGTTACTCTGGACAGGGAGGAGCTTTCTTT
CASSYSGQGGAFF
>NA|TRBJ1-2|NA|TRBV19
TGTGCCAGTAGTATGGGCCCGGCAGGGCCACCTAACTATGGCTACACCTTC
CASSMGPAGPPNYGYTF
>NA|TRBJ1-2|NA|TRBV20-1
TGCAGTGCTAGTCAGAACTATGGCTACACCTTC
CSASQNYGYTF
>NA|TRBJ2-7|NA|TRBV5-4
TGTGCCAGCAGCTTGCAGGGGTCATACGAGCAGTACTTC
CASSLQGSYEQYF
>TRBD2|TRBJ2-7|once|TRBV5-1
TGCGCCAGCAGCCTCCGATTAGCGGGGGGGCCCGAGCAGTACTTC
CASSLRLAGGPEQYF
>TRBD1|TRBJ1-1|few|TRBV30
TGTGCCTGGAGTGTACGGACCCCCTACATCGGGACAGGGGGCTATGAGAACACTGAAGCTTTCTTT
CAWSVRTPYIGTGGYENTEAFF
>NA|TRBJ1-4|NA|TRBV18
TGTGCCAGCTCACTCCGGACAGATGAAAAACTGTTTTTT
CASSLRTDEKLFF
>TRBD1|TRBJ1-6|few|TRBV9
TGTGCCAGCAGCCCCGGACAGGGGAGGTCACCCCTCCACTTT
CASSPGQGRSPLHF
>NA|TRBJ2-1|NA|TRBV11-2
TGTGCCAGCAGCTTAGCTACTTCATCCTACAATGAGCAGTTCTTC
CASSLATSSYNEQFF
>NA|TRBJ1-1|NA|TRBV28
TGTGCCAGCAGTCCGCGGGTATATGGCACTGAAGCTTTCTTT
CASSPRVYGTEAFF
>NA|TRBJ2-2|NA|TRBV6-2/TRBV6-3
TGTGCCAGCAGCATCCCTACCACCGGGGAGCTGTTTTTT
CASSIPTTGELFF
>NA|TRBJ1-4|NA|TRBV5-1
TGCGCCAGCAGGGGGCTGGAAAAACTGTTTTTT
CASRGLEKLFF
>TRBD2|TRBJ2-1|NA|TRBV19
TGTGCCACCTTGCCCCCTAGCGGGGGGTACAATGAGCAGTTCTTC
CATLPPSGGYNEQFF
>NA|TRBJ1-2|few|TRBV18
TGTGCCAGCTCACCACAGCACGGGGAATATGGCTACACCTTC
CASSPQHGEYGYTF
>NA|TRBJ1-1|NA|TRBV19
TGTGCCAGTAGTATTTTCCAGAACACTGAAGCTTTCTTT
CASSIFQNTEAFF
>NA|TRBJ1-1|NA|TRBV7-3
TGTGCCAGCAGCTTAGAACAGGTGAACACTGAAGCTTTCTTT
CASSLEQVNTEAFF
>NA|TRBJ1-5|NA|TRBV10-3
TGTGCCATCAGCGATTTGACAGGAGAAGTTCAGCCCCAGCATTTT
CAISDLTGEVQPQHF
>NA|TRBJ2-5|NA|TRBV29-1
TGCAGCCCCAGGGTCCAAGAGACCCAGTACTTC
CSPRVQETQYF
>NA|TRBJ1-1|NA|TRBV28
TGTGCCAGCAGTTTCGGGGGAACCGTTGGGGCTTTCTTT
CASSFGGTVGAFF
>NA|TRBJ2-7|few|TRBV5-4
TGTGCCAGCAGCCTCCGAGCGGGGACAAACTCCTACGAGCAGTACTTC
CASSLRAGTNSYEQYF
>NA|TRBJ1-5|NA|TRBV6-2/TRBV6-3
TGTGCCAGCAGTTACTCCCGGACAGACCATCACTACCGTCTTCCCCAGCATTTT
CASSYSRTDHHYRLPQHF
>NA|TRBJ2-3|once|TRBV9
TGTGCCAGCAGCTCCCTCGGGGTTAGCACAGATACGCAGTATTTT
CASSSLGVSTDTQYF
>NA|TRBJ2-1|NA|TRBV11-2
TGTGCCAGCAGCACCGGCCCAGGCAATGAGCAGTTCTTC
CASSTGPGNEQFF
>NA|TRBJ2-2|few|TRBV5-4
TGTGCCAGCAACCAACAGGCTCCCGGCACCGGGGAGCTGTTTTTT
CASNQQAPGTGELFF
>NA|TRBJ2-3|NA|TRBV6-5
TGTGCCAGCAGGCGGGGTTTTAGCACAGATACGCAGTATTTT
CASRRGFSTDTQYF
>NA|TRBJ1-2|NA|TRBV3-1/TRBV3-2
TGTGCCAGCAGCCAAGCGGCGGGCGGCTATGGCTACACCTTC
CASSQAAGGYGYTF
>NA|TRBJ2-1|once|TRBV6-4
TGTGCCAGCAGTGAAATCCCGAGCTCCTACAATGAGCAGTTCTTC
CASSEIPSSYNEQFF
>NA|TRBJ2-3|NA|TRBV6-5
TGTGCCAGCAGGCCCCAGGGGACCACAGATACGCAGTATTTT
CASRPQGTTDTQYF
>NA|TRBJ1-5|NA|TRBV6-5
TGTGCCAGCAGGCCACAGTTTAATCAGCCCCAGCATTTT
CASRPQFNQPQHF
>NA|TRBJ1-1|NA|TRBV27
TGTGCCAGCAGGCGGGCCTCCGGAACTGAAGCTTTCTTT
CASRRASGTEAFF
>NA|TRBJ1-1|NA|TRBV29-1
TGCAGCGTTGAAGACAGGGCGGCTTTCTTT
CSVEDRAAFF
>TRBD1|TRBJ1-4|NA|TRBV29-1
TGCAGCGTTGGAGGGACAGGGAATAGCGGCCACGAAAAACTGTTTTTT
CSVGGTGNSGHEKLFF
>TRBD1|TRBJ1-3|NA|TRBV10-2
TGCGCCAGCAGTGGGAGCGGACAGGGGGGAGGCTCTGGAAACACCATATATTTT
CASSGSGQGGGSGNTIYF